The 14 T cell receptor beta chains given below trace back to one sample, sequenced in a study of T cells in Graves' hyperthyroidism and ophthalmopathy. TCR beta CDR3 sequences were amplified from RNA transcripts. Researchers ran a first-round RT-PCR on the TCR CDR3 using the HTBI primer set. MiXCR, applied by TCRdb to the multiplex PCR reads, yields one record per CDR3 protein. The table lists 650,000 to 750,000 distinct CDR3 sequences, around 15% of them singletons, with roughly a tenth in the top ten. The sample consisted of blood. The receptors were sampled from a woman aged 18-30 years with Graves' hyperthyroidism.

As concerns this clonotype: The junction departs from the called germline gene at one end, perhaps through a read error. J is TRBJ2-7 and V is TRBV13; 12 bases line up with TRBD2. Germline CDR1 reads PRHDT; CDR2 reads FYEKMQ (reference sequence). The CDR3 loop spans 16 amino acids. CDR3: CASSQDPSGRAYEQYF. CDR3 sequence (DNA): TGCGCCAGCAGCCAAGATCCTAGCGGGAGGGCCTACGAGCAGTACTTC.

Only a few counts were recorded for this clonotype. J is TRBJ1-1 and V is TRBV6-5; D is unresolved. CDR3 length equals 15 residues. Trimming shortened V by 2 bases and J by 1 base, and 11 bases separated the two germline ends. The germline V gene encodes CDR1 MNHEY and CDR2 SVGAGI. The CDR3 region is CASSYVATRNTEAFF. The CDR3 region has the DNA TGTGCCAGCAGTTACGTAGCGACTCGGAACACTGAAGCTTTCTTT.

This clonotype showed up many times. V gene TRBV11-2 combines with J gene TRBJ2-7; TRBD1 might be the D (6 bases). CDR1 is SGHAT, CDR2 FQNNGV, per germline. The CDR3 loop spans 15 amino acids. V gave up 0 bases and J gave up 2 bases, with 11 bases separating them. Written as DNA, the CDR3 is TGTGCCAGCAGCTTAGATTGGGACACTACCTACGAGCAGTACTTC. This encodes CASSLDWDTTYEQYF.

This clonotype was picked up many times. This chain joins TRBV12-3 or TRBV12-4 and TRBJ2-5; D may correspond to TRBD1 or TRBD2 (6 bases each). There are 12 residues in the CDR3. V was clipped by 8 bases and J by 5 bases, with 12 bases between them. CDR3 amino acids: CASRRRGETQYF. The CDR3 coding sequence is TGTGCCAGCCGACGGAGGGGGGAGACCCAGTACTTC.

This clonotype was counted ten times or more. CDR3 in DNA: TGTGCCAGTTCGGGGGCGCTCCAAGAGACCCAGTACTTC. Protein sequence: CASSGALQETQYF. The chain combines TRBV11-1 with TRBJ2-5; D assignment may be TRBD1 or TRBD2 (6 bases each). The V gene's germline CDR1 is SGHAT and CDR2 FQDESV (reference sequence). The CDR3 contains 13 residues. Trimming removed 9 bases from V and 1 base from J, with 12 bases in between.

The chain is built from TRBV3-1 and TRBJ1-5; no clear D. V was pared by 1 base and J by 2 bases, with 6 bases between. CDR1 is LGHDT and CDR2 is YNNKEL in the germline V gene (reference sequence). The CDR3 totals 14 residues. The CDR3 loop is CASSQGWGNQPQHF. The DNA for the CDR3 is TGTGCCAGCAGCCAAGGCTGGGGCAATCAGCCCCAGCATTTT.

This clonotype occurred many times. V gene TRBV6-1 combines with J gene TRBJ1-2; D might be TRBD1 (5 bases). The CDR3 extends over 15 amino acids. V lost 5 bases and J lost 5, with 18 bases in between. Germline assignment: CDR1 MNHNS and CDR2 SASEGT. DNA of the CDR3: TGTGCCAGCAGTTATGGTAGGGGATTTCGGTATGGCTACACCTTC. Protein sequence: CASSYGRGFRYGYTF.

The V and J genes are TRBV7-2 and TRBJ2-1; D remains ambiguous. CDR1 is SGHTA and CDR2 is FQGNSA in the germline V gene. Trimming took off 3 bases at V and 3 bases at J, with 6 bases between the two ends. This CDR3 has 13 amino acids. The CDR3 here is CASSFKGYNEQFF. For the CDR3, the DNA is TGTGCCAGCAGCTTCAAGGGCTACAATGAGCAGTTCTTC.

This clonotype was counted at least ten times. The V and J genes are TRBV12-3 or TRBV12-4 and TRBJ2-3; a possible D gene is TRBD1 (5 bases). There are 14 residues in the CDR3. The V and J ends lost 7 bases and 2 bases respectively, with 13 bases between them. Written as DNA, the CDR3 is TGTGCCAGCACCGGAGCAGGGCACACAGATACGCAGTATTTT. Protein: CASTGAGHTDTQYF.

Many counts were recorded for this clonotype. CDR3 DNA sequence: TGTGCCAGCAGCTTACCACAGGGTTGGAGCACTGAAGCTTTCTTT. Residues: CASSLPQGWSTEAFF. The chain joins TRBV11-2 to TRBJ1-1; D perhaps matches TRBD1 (6 bases). The V and J ends lost 2 bases and 4 bases respectively, with 14 bases between them. This CDR3 contains 15 residues. From germline, CDR1 is SGHAT and CDR2 FQNNGV.

This clonotype was seen repeatedly, ten times or more. CDR3 bases: TGTGCCAGCAGAGTAGCGGGGGAAGAGACCCAGTACTTC. It yields the protein CASRVAGEETQYF. The rearrangement uses TRBV3-1 and TRBJ2-5; TRBD2 agrees at 9 bases. The trim removed 6 bases at V and 3 bases at J, leaving 2 bases unmatched. The CDR3 runs 13 residues. CDR1 LGHDT and CDR2 YNNKEL come from the germline V gene (reference sequence).

This clonotype has ten or more counts. The V and J genes are TRBV30 and TRBJ1-2; possibly TRBD1 for D (6 bases). This CDR3 spans 12 amino acids. The V gene lost 5 bases and the J gene lost 3 bases, with 10 bases spanning the gap. Germline lookup yields CDR1 GTSNPN and CDR2 SVGIG (reference sequence). CDR3 nucleotides: TGTGCCTGGTCGACAGGCGACTATGGCTACACCTTC. It is translated as CAWSTGDYGYTF. Full variable domain (outside the CDR3, taken from reference TRBV30 and TRBJ1-2): SQTIHQWPATLVQPVGSPLSLECTVEGTSNPNLYWYRQAAGRGLQLLFYSVGIGQISSEVPQNLSASRPQDRQFILSSKKLLLSDSGFYLCAWSTGDYGYTFGSGTRLTVV.

The V and J genes are TRBV20-1 and TRBJ2-5, with 10 bases identical to TRBD1. V lost 1 base, J lost 3 bases, and 14 bases stayed unmatched. Germline CDR1 is DFQATT and CDR2 is SNEGSKA (reference sequence). The CDR3 extends over 18 amino acids. Here the CDR3 reads CSARGIYPGQGFEETQYF. The CDR3 DNA reads TGCAGTGCTAGAGGAATATATCCGGGACAGGGGTTCGAAGAGACCCAGTACTTC.

The chain combines TRBV20-1 with TRBJ2-3, with TRBD1 matching 8 bases. Germline CDR1 reads DFQATT; CDR2 reads SNEGSKA (reference sequence). Trimming at V came to 0 bases and at J to 0 bases, leaving 5 bases not matched to a gene. The CDR3 has 16 residues. The CDR3 region is CSARDRDRTSTDTQYF. CDR3 coding DNA: TGCAGTGCTAGAGATCGGGACAGGACTAGCACAGATACGCAGTATTTT.